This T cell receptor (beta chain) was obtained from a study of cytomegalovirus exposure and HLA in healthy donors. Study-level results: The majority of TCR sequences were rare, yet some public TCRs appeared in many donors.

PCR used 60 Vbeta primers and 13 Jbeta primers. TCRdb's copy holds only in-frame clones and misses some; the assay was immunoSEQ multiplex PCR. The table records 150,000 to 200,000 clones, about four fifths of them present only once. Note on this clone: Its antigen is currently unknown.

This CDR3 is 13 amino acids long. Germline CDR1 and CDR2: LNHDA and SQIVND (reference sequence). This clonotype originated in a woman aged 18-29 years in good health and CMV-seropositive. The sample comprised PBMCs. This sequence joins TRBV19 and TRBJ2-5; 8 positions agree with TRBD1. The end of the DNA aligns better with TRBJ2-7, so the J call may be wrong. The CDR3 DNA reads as TGTGCCAGTAGTATAGGGACAGGGTTCGAGCAGTACTTC. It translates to CASSIGTGFEQYF.